The sequence of this T cell receptor beta chain was determined in a study of blood T cell repertoires in COVID-19. In the original analysis: Reference gene primer amplification gave nucleated cell count estimates. The table came from immunoSEQ multiplex PCR; TCRdb's copy has only in-frame clones and leaves some out. The V and J calls and clone size are taken from that table; D and trimming were inferred from the DNA. There are 250,000 to 300,000 clones in the sample; about four fifths occur only once, and approximately 6% lies in the top ten. Germline V lookup: CDR1 SQVTM, CDR2 ANQGSEA. CDR3 length: 11 residues.

The rearrangement uses TRBV29-1 and TRBJ1-2, with 8 bases that match TRBD1. Sequencing was performed on peripheral blood. This receptor was obtained from an elderly man with acute or convalescent COVID-19. CDR3 bases: TGCAGTGGACAGGGATGGTATGGCTACACCTTC. It is translated as CSGQGWYGYTF.